This paragraph covers one TCR beta chain sequence. The sample originates from a study of blood T cell repertoires in COVID-19. Overall study context: PBMCs, B-cell-depleted T cells, or T cells provided the cDNA or gDNA that made up the material.

The germline gives CDR1 SNHLY, CDR2 FYNNEI. The CDR3 consists of 16 residues. Trimming shortened V by 5 bases and J by 6 bases, and 17 bases separated the two germline ends. Clones were sequenced by immunoSEQ multiplex PCR, and TCRdb holds only the in-frame ones, with some missing. Here the sample spans around 99,000 clones, more than 80% being singletons. The genes are TRBV2 and TRBJ2-6, with a tentative D call TRBD1 (6 bases). The sequenced sample consisted of peripheral blood. The clonotype was recovered from a man in his forties with active or convalescent COVID-19. The CDR3 DNA is TGTGCCAGCAGTTTAAACAGGGTTGTGGAGGCCAACGTCCTGACTTTC. Protein sequence: CASSLNRVVEANVLTF.